The following is a T cell receptor (beta chain) sequence with its context. This clonotype was recorded a few times. Which antigen it targets is not known. The record has no base qualities; no much larger clone is one base away. Inclusive of the bounding cysteine and phenylalanine, the CDR3 is 15 residues long. Of the read, only the CDR3 DNA is kept; its 45 bases are in frame from base 1. V was cut back by 2 bases and J by 1 base, leaving a gap of 13 bases between them. The CDR1 and CDR2 encoded by the germline V gene (reference sequence) are DFQATT and SNEGSKA. Libraries were constructed by PCR. DNA from cultured CD4+ T cells underwent TCR sequencing with the Oncomine TCR Beta short-read assay at the Johns Hopkins FTIC core. The QIAamp micro DNA kit was used to extract genomic DNA from the cultured CD4+ T cells. Oncomine TCR Beta libraries from cultured CD4+ T cells were pooled with unique dual indexes and sequenced on an Illumina iSeq 100. The original methods were these. Non-productive sequences were removed, and CDR3s that did not start with C, did not end with F or W, or were shorter than 7 amino acids were discarded. The MANAFEST web application identified antigen-specific clonotypes by comparing peptide-stimulated wells against reference wells and other culture wells. Positive clones required FDR below 0.05, an odds ratio above 5, and productive frequency above 0.1% in at least two of three replicate wells. A clonotype counted as cross-reactive if it showed significant expansion both in the SARS-CoV-2 spike wells and in at least one common cold coronavirus spike condition. Levenshtein distances (stringdist) and unrooted phylogenetic trees (ape) in R version 3.6.1 were used to assess CDR3 homology. Using fastp at Q25 and MiXCR, TCRdb reprocessed the public reads and kept productive beta chains. Here each entry gathers all rows of one CDR3 protein and keeps the most common genes and DNA. TCRdb's processing, not the authors', yielded these V and J calls. This sample lists tens of thousands of distinct CDR3 sequences; approximately 32% were detected once. Roughly 10% of the sample is held by the ten biggest clonotypes.

These data are taken from a study of vaccination and CD4 T cells after COVID-19 (dated 2022 in TCRdb). In the study overall: Convalescent patients had a positive SARS-CoV-2 result on nasal swab PCR, and of these patients, several had mild disease and one had severe disease. Each participant got two doses of either the Pfizer-BioNTech BNT162b2 vaccine (n=8) or the Moderna mRNA-1273 vaccine (n=2). Post-vaccine blood samples were obtained a median of roughly 75 days after the second vaccine dose, with a range of roughly 13 to 250 days. Six males and four females were included in the convalescent cohort, with two Hispanic individuals, seven Caucasians, two Asians and one multiracial person represented. Post-COVID blood samples from convalescent patients were collected a median of roughly 100 days after diagnosis, with a range of 35 to 161 days. A few convalescent patients were sampled both early after vaccination (day 14) and late after vaccination (days 161 to 241). Overlapping spike peptide pools from SARS-CoV-2 and from the common cold coronaviruses HCoV-NL63, HCoV-OC43 and HCoV-229E were used as culture stimuli. The spike-specific CD4+ TCR repertoire was compared before and after mRNA vaccination in over 9 COVID-19 convalescent patients and a few infection-naive healthy vaccine recipients. Control cultures used a CEFX viral epitope pool as positive control, an HIV-1 Nef peptide pool as negative control, or no peptide. Results and caveats for the whole study, not just this receptor: Only a relatively small number of convalescent patients were included in the study, and early timepoints following natural infection were not analyzed. Nearly all vaccine-specific clones in convalescent patients (304 of 307) were mono-reactive for SARS-CoV-2 spike rather than cross-reactive with common cold coronaviruses. An increase in the median number of SARS-CoV-2-reactive clonotypes from 20 to 25 after infection to approximately 41 after vaccination was observed, but the change was not found to be significant. Among convalescent patients, a median roughly 84% of the SARS-CoV-2-reactive clones seen after vaccination appeared only after vaccination, which suggests priming specific to the vaccine.

What the time point label conveys for this sample: late sampling 161 to 241 days after vaccination in a few convalescent patients. The treatment or condition tag for this specimen amounts to: roughly 11-day PBMC culture with coronavirus spike peptide pools or control peptides (ViraFEST assay). To expand antigen-specific T cells with peptide pools and then pick out the expanded clonotypes through TCR sequencing, the study relied on the ViraFEST assay. Positive SARS-CoV-2 PCR tests in the convalescent patients dated from March to December 2020, before Alpha, Beta and Delta variants emerged in the United States. Each well held more than 1.5 million PBMCs cultured in IMDM containing approximately 5% human AB serum and approximately 9.4 IU/ml IL-2, with around 9.7 ug/ml peptide pools added. Half of the culture medium was replaced with fresh IL-2-containing medium on days 3 and 7. CD4+ T cells were isolated after around ten days of culture through negative selection using the EasySep CD4+ T cell isolation kit. Ficoll-Paque Plus gradient centrifugation was used to isolate PBMCs from whole blood, and the isolated PBMCs were then either used fresh or cryopreserved at -140C. In general, triplicate wells were set up for every culture condition.

The sequence joins TRBV20-1 to TRBJ2-3; a confident D gene designation cannot be given. The clonotype comes from a human donor who had recovered from COVID-19. This specimen was CD4+ T cells from blood, cultured in vitro, taken about 7 months after SARS-CoV-2 vaccination. The CDR3 here reads CSARPRTPGTDTQYF. The bases are TGCAGTGCTAGACCAAGGACCCCCGGCACAGATACGCAGTATTTT.